This T cell receptor beta chain was documented in a study of tumor and adjacent non-tumor tissue in lung cancer. Study observations and caveats: Higher tumor TCR diversity was associated with shorter survival.

CDR1 is MDHEN and CDR2 is SYDVKM in the germline V gene. The CDR3 loop spans 17 amino acids. A modified ARM-PCR protocol with three rounds of nested PCR amplified TCRbeta. TCRdb recomputed calls from the multiplex PCR reads with MiXCR, one row per CDR3 protein. The sample includes approximately 100,000 distinct CDR3 sequences, roughly 75% of them seen just once. No cell sorting was done before RNA was extracted from the tissue. Concerning this clonotype: Its antigen is unknown. One junction end does not reproduce the germline sequence, and a read error may be involved.

Sequences were obtained from lung tumor tissue. The clonotype comes from a woman in her fifties or sixties with non-small cell lung cancer. This chain links TRBV28 with TRBJ1-5; 10 bases align to TRBD1. This chain's CDR3 is CTSNPGTGEGGNQPQHF. In DNA, the CDR3 is TGTACCAGCAACCCTGGGACAGGGGAGGGCGGCAATCAGCCCCAGCATTTT.